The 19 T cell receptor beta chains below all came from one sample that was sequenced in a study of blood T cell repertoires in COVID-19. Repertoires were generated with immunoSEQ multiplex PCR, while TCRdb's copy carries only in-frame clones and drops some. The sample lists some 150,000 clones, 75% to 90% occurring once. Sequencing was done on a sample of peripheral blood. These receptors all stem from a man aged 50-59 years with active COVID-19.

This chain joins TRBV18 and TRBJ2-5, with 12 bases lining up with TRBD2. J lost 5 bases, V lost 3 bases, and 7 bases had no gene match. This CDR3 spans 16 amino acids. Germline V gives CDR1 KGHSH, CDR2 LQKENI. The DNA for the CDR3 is TGTGCCAGCTCACCCTCTAGCGGGGGGGCTGTGGAGACCCAGTACTTC. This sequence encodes CASSPSSGGAVETQYF.

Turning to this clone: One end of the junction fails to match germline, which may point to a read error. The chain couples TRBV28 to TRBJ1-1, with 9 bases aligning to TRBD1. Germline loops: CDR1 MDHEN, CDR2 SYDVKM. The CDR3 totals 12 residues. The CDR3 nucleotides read TGTGCCAGCAGACTCCGACAGGGGGAAGATTTCTTT. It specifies CASRLRQGEDFF. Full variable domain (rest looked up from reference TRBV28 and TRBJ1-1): DVKVTQSSRYLVKRTGEKVFLECVQDMDHENMFWYRQDPGLGLRLIYFSYDVKMKEKGDIPEGYSVSREKKERFSLILESASTNQTSMYLCASRLRQGEDFFGQGTRLTVV.

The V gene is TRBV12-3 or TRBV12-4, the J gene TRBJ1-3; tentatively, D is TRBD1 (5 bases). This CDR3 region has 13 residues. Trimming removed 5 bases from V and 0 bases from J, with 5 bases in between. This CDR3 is CASSGHSGNTIYF. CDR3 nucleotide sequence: TGTGCCAGCAGTGGACACTCTGGAAACACCATATATTTT.

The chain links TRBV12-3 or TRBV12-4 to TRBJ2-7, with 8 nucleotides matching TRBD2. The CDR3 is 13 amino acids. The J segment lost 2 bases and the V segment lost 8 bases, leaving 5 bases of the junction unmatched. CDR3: CASSGGIPYEQYF. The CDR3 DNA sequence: TGTGCCAGCTCGGGGGGGATCCCCTACGAGCAGTACTTC.

The CDR3 is CATSDGGRSTLTGETQYF. CDR3 DNA: TGTGCCACCAGTGATGGGGGGAGGTCCACCCTAACGGGGGAGACCCAGTACTTC. The chain links TRBV24-1 to TRBJ2-5; a possible D gene is TRBD2 (6 bases). Germline CDR1 and CDR2: KGHDR and SFDVKD. Trimming removed 3 bases from V and 5 bases from J, with 24 bases in between. The length of the CDR3 is 18 residues.

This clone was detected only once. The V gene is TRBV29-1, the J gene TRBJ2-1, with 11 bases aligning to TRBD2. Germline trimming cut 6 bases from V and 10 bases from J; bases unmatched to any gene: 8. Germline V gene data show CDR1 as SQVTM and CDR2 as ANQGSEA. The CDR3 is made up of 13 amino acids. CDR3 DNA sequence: TGCAGCGTAGTAGCGGGGGGGCCGTCAGAGCAGTTCTTC. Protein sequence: CSVVAGGPSEQFF.

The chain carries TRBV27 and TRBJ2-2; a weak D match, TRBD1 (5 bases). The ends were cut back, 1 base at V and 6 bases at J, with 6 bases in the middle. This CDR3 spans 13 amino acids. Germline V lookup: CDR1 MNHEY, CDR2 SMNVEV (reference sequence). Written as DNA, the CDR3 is TGTGCCAGCAGTTTATTAGGGGCCGGGGAGCTGTTTTTT. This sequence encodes CASSLLGAGELFF.

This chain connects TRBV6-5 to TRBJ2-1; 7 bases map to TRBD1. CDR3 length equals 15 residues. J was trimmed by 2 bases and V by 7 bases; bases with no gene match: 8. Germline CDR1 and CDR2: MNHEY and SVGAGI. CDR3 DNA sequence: TGTGCCAGCAAGACAGGGCTCACAACCTACAATGAGCAGTTCTTC. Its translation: CASKTGLTTYNEQFF.

The CDR3 region is CASNKQGNYNSPLHF. CDR3 nucleotides: TGTGCCAGCAATAAACAGGGAAACTATAATTCACCCCTCCACTTT. The rearrangement joins TRBV2 to TRBJ1-6, with a possible D match to TRBD1 (6 bases). This CDR3 is built from 15 residues. Trimming removed 7 bases from V and 3 bases from J, with 13 bases in between. Germline V gene lookup returns CDR1 SNHLY and CDR2 FYNNEI. The complete variable domain, with remaining parts taken from reference TRBV2 and TRBJ1-6, reads EPEVTQTPSHQVTQMGQEVILRCVPISNHLYFYWYRQILGQKVEFLVSFYNNEISEKSEIFDDQFSVERPDGSNFTLKIRSTKLEDSAMYFCASNKQGNYNSPLHFGNGTRLTVT.

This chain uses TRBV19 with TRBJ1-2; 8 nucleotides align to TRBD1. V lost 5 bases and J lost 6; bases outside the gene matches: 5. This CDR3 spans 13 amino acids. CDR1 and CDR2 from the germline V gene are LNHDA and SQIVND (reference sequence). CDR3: CASSLTGVNGYTF. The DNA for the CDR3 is TGTGCCAGTAGTTTGACAGGGGTTAATGGCTACACCTTC.

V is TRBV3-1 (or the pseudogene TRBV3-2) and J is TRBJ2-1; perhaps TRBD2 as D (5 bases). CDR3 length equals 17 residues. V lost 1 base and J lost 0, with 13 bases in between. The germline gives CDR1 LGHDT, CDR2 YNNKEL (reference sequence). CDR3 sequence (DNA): TGTGCCAGCAGCCAAGGACTAATCCCAAGCTCCTACAATGAGCAGTTCTTC. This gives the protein CASSQGLIPSSYNEQFF.

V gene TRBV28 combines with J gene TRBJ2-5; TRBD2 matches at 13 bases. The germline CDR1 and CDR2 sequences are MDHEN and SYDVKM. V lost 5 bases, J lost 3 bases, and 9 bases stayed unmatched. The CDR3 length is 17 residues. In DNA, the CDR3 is TGTGCCAGCAGTAAGGAGGGACTAGCGGGGCCGAAAGAGACCCAGTACTTC. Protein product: CASSKEGLAGPKETQYF.

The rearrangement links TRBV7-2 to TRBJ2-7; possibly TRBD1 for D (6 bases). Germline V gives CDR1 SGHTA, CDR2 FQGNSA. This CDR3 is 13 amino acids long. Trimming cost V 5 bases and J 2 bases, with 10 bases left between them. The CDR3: CASSDRITYEQYF. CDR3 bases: TGTGCCAGCAGCGACAGGATCACCTACGAGCAGTACTTC.

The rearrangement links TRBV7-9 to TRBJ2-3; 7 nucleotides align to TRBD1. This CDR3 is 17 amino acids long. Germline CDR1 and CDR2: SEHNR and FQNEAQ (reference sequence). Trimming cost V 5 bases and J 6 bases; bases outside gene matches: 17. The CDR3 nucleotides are TGTGCCAGCAGCCTGGGCTCCAAGCAGGGGGTCTTTGATACGCAGTATTTT. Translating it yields CASSLGSKQGVFDTQYF.

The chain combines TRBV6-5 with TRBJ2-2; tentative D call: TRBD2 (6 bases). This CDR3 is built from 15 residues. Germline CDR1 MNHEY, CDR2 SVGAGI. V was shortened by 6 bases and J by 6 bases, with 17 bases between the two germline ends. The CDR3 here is CASRSTSLSSGELFF. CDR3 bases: TGTGCCAGCAGATCTACTAGCTTGTCATCCGGGGAGCTGTTTTTT.

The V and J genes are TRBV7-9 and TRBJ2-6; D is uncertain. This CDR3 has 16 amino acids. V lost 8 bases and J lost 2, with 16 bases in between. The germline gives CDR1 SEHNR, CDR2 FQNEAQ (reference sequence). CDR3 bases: TGTGCCAGCGGCGGTCCGTCGGTCGCTGGGGCCAACGTCCTGACTTTC. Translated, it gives CASGGPSVAGANVLTF.

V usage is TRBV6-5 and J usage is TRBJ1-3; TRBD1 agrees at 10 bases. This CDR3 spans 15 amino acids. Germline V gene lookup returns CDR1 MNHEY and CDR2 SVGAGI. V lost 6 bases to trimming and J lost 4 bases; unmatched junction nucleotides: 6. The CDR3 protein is CASSQGQGRGNTIYF. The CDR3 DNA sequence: TGTGCCAGCAGCCAGGGACAGGGGAGAGGAAACACCATATATTTT.

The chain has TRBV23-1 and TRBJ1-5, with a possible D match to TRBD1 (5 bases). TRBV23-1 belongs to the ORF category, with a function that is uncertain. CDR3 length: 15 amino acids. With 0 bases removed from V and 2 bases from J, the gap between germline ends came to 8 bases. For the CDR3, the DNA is TGCGCCAGCAGTCAATCAGAACAGGGCAATCAGCCCCAGCATTTT. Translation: CASSQSEQGNQPQHF.

The DNA of the CDR3 is TGTGCCAGCAGCCGGGACAGGGGAAGTGCAAGAAACACCATATATTTT. It encodes CASSRDRGSARNTIYF. The rearrangement uses TRBV6-6 and TRBJ1-3; 10 bases agree with TRBD1. With 6 bases clipped from V and 5 bases from J, the junction kept 10 bases outside the gene matches. The germline CDR1 and CDR2 sequences are MNHNY and SVGAGI (reference sequence). The CDR3 length is 16 residues.